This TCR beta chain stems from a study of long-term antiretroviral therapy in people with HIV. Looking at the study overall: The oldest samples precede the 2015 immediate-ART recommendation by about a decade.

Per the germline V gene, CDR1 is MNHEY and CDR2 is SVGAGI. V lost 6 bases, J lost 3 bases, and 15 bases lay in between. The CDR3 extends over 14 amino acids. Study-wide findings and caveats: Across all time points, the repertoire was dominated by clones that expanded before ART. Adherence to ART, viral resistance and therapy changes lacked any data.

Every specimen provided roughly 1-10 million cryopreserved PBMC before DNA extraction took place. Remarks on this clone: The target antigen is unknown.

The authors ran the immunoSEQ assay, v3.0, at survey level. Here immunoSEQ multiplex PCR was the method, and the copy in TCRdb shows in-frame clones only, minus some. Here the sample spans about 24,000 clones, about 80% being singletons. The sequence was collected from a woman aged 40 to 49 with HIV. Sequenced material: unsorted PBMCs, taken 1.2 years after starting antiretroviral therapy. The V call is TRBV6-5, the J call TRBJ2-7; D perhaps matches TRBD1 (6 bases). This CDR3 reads CASRLPGQNYEQYF. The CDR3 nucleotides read TGTGCCAGCAGGTTGCCGGGACAAAACTACGAGCAGTACTTC.